This record concerns one TCR beta chain sequence. This clone was picked up a small number of times. This receptor's antigen is unknown. Per-nucleotide qualities are absent, and no much larger clonotype sits a single base away. These data come from a study of cytomegalovirus exposure and HLA in healthy donors (dated by TCRdb to 2015 to 2018). Regarding the research as a whole: In an earlier analysis of 550 to 750 of the donors, around 290 Gb of sequence data and some 100 million unique TCR beta sequences from 150 million to 200 million T cells were reported. Approximately 300 gigabases of sequencing data and roughly 90 million unique TCR sequences were included in an early release covering 550 to 650 HLA-typed donors. Among the roughly 400 genotyped donors, roughly 80% belonged to the genetic ancestry cluster associated with self-reported Caucasian donors. The study aimed to test whether signatures of past pathogen exposure could be identified by cataloging public T cell receptors. The study used immunosequencing to profile the T cell repertoires of more than 650 subjects and linked those repertoires to cytomegalovirus serostatus. Along with the roughly 610-subject first cohort, a separate validation cohort of more than 90 different subjects was used. The study combined high-throughput TCR immunosequencing, statistical association of individual TCRs with disease status, and machine learning to predict cytomegalovirus infection status. A later analysis re-examined previously published TCR beta repertoires from 500 to 700 donors and added high-resolution HLA genotyping to investigate patterns of TCR occurrence. Rather than using new phenotypic data, the later analysis identified candidate immune exposures from TCR beta sequences and from how often those sequences occurred across donors. An earlier analysis of nearly 600 of the donors applied high-throughput TCR beta sequencing to assess whether each TCR beta V gene segment acted as functional or pseudogenic. Donor age, sex, ethnicity and CMV serostatus were collected together with the repertoire data. Genome-wide SNP genotypes for about 55% of the 666 donors were used in a later genetic analysis, which treated that subset as a discovery cohort. Every discovery cohort repertoire had been produced on one sequencing platform. HLA typing covered class I and class II loci at four-digit resolution. Typing coverage differed by locus: A, B, C, DRB1 and DQB1 were typed in roughly 629-630 donors, DQA1 in 500 to 550, DPA1 in over 600, and DPB1 in roughly 450. About five DR-DQ haplotypes were handled as single units for association and clustering, since linkage in the cohort was strong. Across 398 genotyped donors of the cohort, an average of roughly 230,000 unique TCR beta nucleotide sequences per donor were sequenced, and 15% to 20% of those sequences were non-productive. Overall study outcomes, separate from this receptor: Broadly in line with IMGT annotations, most TCR beta V segments showed up in productive rearrangements about 87% or about 30% of the time in an earlier analysis of about 500 of the donors. The 87-base-pair reads could not distinguish some IMGT-functional V segments, including TRBV6-2 and TRBV6-3, so those segments were excluded. Most TCR sequences were observed very rarely across donors, whereas some public TCRs were present in many individuals. Because HLA typing was unavailable for some donors at each locus, only the typed subset was used in association tests. A cluster of highly shared sequence variants was judged likely to be a technical artifact of the sequencing pipeline. Roughly uniform sequencing depth across donors was assumed in presence/absence analyses, although this assumption may not hold. When HLA alleles, especially DR and DQ, strongly co-occurred, TCR associations were difficult to assign to individual alleles. Compared with the 666-donor mean, donors in an Asian-associated ancestry cluster had fewer N-insertions in productive TCRs, according to a later genetic analysis. Compared with equally common non-associated chains, HLA-associated TCR beta chains in a later analysis were more clonally expanded and had lower generation probabilities. A total of about 150 TCR beta chains were listed by the study as associated with cytomegalovirus. The classifier was reported to diagnose cytomegalovirus status with high specificity and sensitivity in both the original and validation cohorts. According to a later analysis, most CMV-associated TCR beta chains appeared to be HLA-restricted, and the HLA associations seemed to be driven largely by CMV exposure. Linkage disequilibrium might explain the correlated functional status among segregating V segments, but an unknown experimental factor could not be ruled out. Several of the top co-occurrence clusters appeared to be linked to parvovirus B19, influenza, CMV and Epstein-Barr virus, according to a later analysis. In this cohort, only TCR beta chains were sequenced, and detectable features were limited by the absence of alpha or paired-chain data. An association between a missense DCLRE1C variant and V-gene and J-gene trimming of TCR beta chains was found in a later genetic analysis and replicated in an independent cohort. A later analysis found that TCR association rates varied across HLA loci, with DRB1 alleles showing the most associated TCRs and HLA-C alleles the fewest. In a later analysis, 16,951 TCR beta sequences were associated with specific HLA alleles at a false discovery rate of 0.05. Three of the identified cytomegalovirus-associated TCR beta chains were confirmed in vitro to be specific for cytomegalovirus antigens. Because counts were too low, about 17 rarely observed V segments, including chromosome 9 orphons, were excluded from the earlier analysis of several hundred of the donors. A further reported finding was that TCR beta sequences accurately predicted the HLA-A and HLA-B alleles for most subjects in the first cohort. For the cohort, immune exposure information was limited to CMV serostatus. The authors suggested that the approach could potentially be generalized to other disease states and immunological phenotypes.

Sequences SGHTA (CDR1) and FQGNSA (CDR2) are obtained from the germline V gene. V lost 2 bases and J lost 1 base; the stretch between them is 5 bases long. The CDR3 has 13 amino acids, counting the end cysteine and phenylalanine. Here the CDR3 DNA is all that survives: 39 bases in frame from base 1. Library construction relied on the immunoSEQ multiplex PCR assay. For the multiplex PCR, a mixture combining 60 forward primers for TCR Vbeta segments and 13 reverse primers for TCR Jbeta segments was used. The CDR3 region of rearranged TCR beta genes was amplified from genomic DNA with a multiplex PCR assay. On the Illumina HiSeq System, the amplified TCR beta libraries were sequenced as 87-base-pair reads. In the original analysis: A later analysis tallied 70 million to 100 million unique TCR beta chains across the approximately 670 repertoires, and around 9.9 million of those chains were shared by two or more donors. Raw reads were error-corrected and collapsed into unique sequences by a nearest-neighbor algorithm in which closely related sequences were merged to remove PCR and sequencing errors. To assign V, D and J gene segments, CDR3 sequences were aligned to IMGT reference sequences. For a sequence to be retained, a match of at least six nucleotides was required to both a V gene segment and a J gene segment. A rearrangement counted as productive if the CDR3 had no stop codons and remained in frame with V and J, and every other rearrangement counted as non-productive. CDR3 was defined by IMGT convention, running from the second conserved V-encoded cysteine to the conserved J-encoded phenylalanine. Sequences without an unambiguous match to a single V gene segment were excluded from the earlier analysis of approximately 560 of the donors. In an earlier analysis of roughly 600 of the donors, a V segment was called functional when productive rearrangements were above 56.7%, and segregating when the standard deviation between donors exceeded 5%. A statistical classification framework was developed to diagnose cytomegalovirus status using the catalog of TCR beta chain sequences. In a later analysis, TCR nucleotide sequences were compared against IMGT/GENE-DB human TR gene sequences so that V and J genes could be assigned. The TCRdist pipeline was used in a later analysis to assign CDR3 sequences and most-parsimonious VDJ recombination scenarios. A later analysis defined each TCR beta chain by its CDR3 amino acid sequence plus V-gene family, and excluded reads lacking a unique V-gene family. To address suspected cross-contamination and a sequencing artifact, a later analysis removed roughly 580 highly shared, low-generation-probability nucleotide sequences. In a later analysis, a clonal expansion index for each public chain was calculated from normalized within-repertoire ranks of inferred template counts. In a later analysis, generation probabilities were computed using a VDJ recombination model fitted to out-of-frame rearrangements, and the results were checked against IGoR. In a later analysis, TCR-TCR, TCR-HLA and TCR-CMV co-occurrence was scored with hypergeometric tests, and a repertoire-size bias correction was applied to TCR pairs. False discovery rates were estimated in a later analysis by permuting HLA or CMV assignments 20 times. In a later analysis, co-occurring TCRs were grouped using DBSCAN, and TCRdist sequence similarity was added for clustering within HLA-allele-positive subsets. For co-occurrence clustering, repertoires with fewer than 30,000 or more than 120,000 public chains were excluded, along with roughly 5 repertoires with anomalous nucleotide sharing. As stored in TCRdb, this immuneACCESS dataset retains in-frame rearrangements with V and J assigned. A fraction of the clones does not appear; measured against another copy, unresolved V genes explain less than half of the discrepancy, and the remainder lacks a known reason. The V and J calls and clone size are taken from that table; D and trimming were inferred from the DNA. Counted in this sample were some 62,000 clones; about 89% of them appeared once. Clones ranked in the top ten supply 1.4% of the sample.

The cohort comprised 710 or so healthy bone marrow donors. Cohort members were all nominally healthy when sampled, although unrecorded immune exposures were likely present. The donor was CMV seronegative and was included in the group of several hundred seronegative cohort members. A peripheral blood sample was collected from each donor, and TCR beta sequencing was performed on peripheral blood mononuclear cells. Genomic DNA was extracted from the blood cell samples with the Qiagen DNeasy Blood Extraction Kit. The receptor's source is a man aged 18 to 29 in good health and CMV-seronegative. Sequences were obtained from PBMCs. The V and J genes are TRBV7-2 and TRBJ1-1; possibly the D gene is TRBD1, per 5 matching bases. The nucleotides read TGTGCCAGCAGCTTACAGGGGAACACTGAAGCTTTCTTT. This codes for CASSLQGNTEAFF. The CDR3 plus the reference TRBV7-2 and TRBJ1-1 genes for the other parts give the full variable domain: GAGVSQSPSNKVTEKGKDVELRCDPISGHTALYWYRQSLGQGLEFLIYFQGNSAPDKSGLPSDRFSAERTGGSVSTLTIQRTQQEDSAVYLCASSLQGNTEAFFGQGTRLTVV.